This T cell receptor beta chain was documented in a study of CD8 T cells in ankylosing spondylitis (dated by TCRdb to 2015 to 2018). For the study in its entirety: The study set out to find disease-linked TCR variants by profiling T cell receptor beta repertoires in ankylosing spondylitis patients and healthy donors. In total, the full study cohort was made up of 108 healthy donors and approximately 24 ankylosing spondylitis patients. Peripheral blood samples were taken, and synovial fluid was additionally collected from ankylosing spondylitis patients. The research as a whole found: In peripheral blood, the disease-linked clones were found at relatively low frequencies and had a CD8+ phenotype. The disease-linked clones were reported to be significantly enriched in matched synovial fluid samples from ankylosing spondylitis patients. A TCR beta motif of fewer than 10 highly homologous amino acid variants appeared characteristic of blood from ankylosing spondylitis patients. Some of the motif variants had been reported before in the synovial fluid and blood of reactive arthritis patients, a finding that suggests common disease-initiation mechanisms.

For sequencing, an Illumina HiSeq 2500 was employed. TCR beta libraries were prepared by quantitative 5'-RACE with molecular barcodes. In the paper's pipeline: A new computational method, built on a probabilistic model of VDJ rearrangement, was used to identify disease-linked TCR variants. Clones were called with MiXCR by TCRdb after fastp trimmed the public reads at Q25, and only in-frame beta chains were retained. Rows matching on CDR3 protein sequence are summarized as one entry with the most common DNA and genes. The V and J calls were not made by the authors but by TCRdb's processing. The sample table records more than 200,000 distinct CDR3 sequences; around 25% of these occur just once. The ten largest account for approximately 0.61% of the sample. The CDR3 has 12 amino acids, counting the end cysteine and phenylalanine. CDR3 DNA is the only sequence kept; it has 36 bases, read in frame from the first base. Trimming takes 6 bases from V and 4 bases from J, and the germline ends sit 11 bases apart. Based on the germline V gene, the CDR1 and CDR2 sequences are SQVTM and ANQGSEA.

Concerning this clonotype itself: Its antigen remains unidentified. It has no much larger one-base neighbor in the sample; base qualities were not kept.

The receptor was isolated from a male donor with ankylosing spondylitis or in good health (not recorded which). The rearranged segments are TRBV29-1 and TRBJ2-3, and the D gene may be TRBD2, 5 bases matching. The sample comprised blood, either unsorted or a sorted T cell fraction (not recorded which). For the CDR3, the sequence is CSVVGSSDTQYF. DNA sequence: TGCAGCGTCGTGGGGAGCTCAGATACGCAGTATTTT.